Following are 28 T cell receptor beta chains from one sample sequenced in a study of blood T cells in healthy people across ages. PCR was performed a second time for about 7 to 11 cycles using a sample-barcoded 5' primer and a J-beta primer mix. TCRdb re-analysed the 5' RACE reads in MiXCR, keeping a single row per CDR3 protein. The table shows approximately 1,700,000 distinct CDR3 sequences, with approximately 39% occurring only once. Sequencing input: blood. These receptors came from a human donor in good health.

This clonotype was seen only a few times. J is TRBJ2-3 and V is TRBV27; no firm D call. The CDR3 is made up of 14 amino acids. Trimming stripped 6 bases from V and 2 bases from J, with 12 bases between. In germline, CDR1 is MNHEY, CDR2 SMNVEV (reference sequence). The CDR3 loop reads CASRDRLFTDTQYF. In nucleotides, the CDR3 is TGTGCCAGCAGAGACCGATTGTTCACAGATACGCAGTATTTT.

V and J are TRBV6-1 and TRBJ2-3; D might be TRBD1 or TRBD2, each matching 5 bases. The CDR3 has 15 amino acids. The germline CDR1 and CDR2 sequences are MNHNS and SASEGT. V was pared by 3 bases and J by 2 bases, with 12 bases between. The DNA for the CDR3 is TGTGCCAGCAGTGATGAGGGGATATTCACAGATACGCAGTATTTT. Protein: CASSDEGIFTDTQYF.

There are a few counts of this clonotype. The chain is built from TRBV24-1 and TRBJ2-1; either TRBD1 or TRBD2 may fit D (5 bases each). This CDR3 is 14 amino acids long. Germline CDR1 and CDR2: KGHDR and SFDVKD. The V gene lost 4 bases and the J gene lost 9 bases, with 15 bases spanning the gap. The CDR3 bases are TGTGCCACCAGTGAGCAGCCGGGACGAACTGAGCAGTTCTTC. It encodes CATSEQPGRTEQFF.

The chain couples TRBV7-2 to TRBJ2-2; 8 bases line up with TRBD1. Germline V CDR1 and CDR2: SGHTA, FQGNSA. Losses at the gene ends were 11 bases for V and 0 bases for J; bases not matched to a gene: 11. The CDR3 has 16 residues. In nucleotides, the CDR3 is TGTGCCTGGGCGGACAGGGTTCTATCGAACACCGGGGAGCTGTTTTTT. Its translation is CAWADRVLSNTGELFF.

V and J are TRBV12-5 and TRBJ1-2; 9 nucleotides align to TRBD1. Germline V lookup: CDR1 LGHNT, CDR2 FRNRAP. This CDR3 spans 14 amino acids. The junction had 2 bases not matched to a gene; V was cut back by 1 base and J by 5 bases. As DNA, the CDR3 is TGTGCTAGTGGTTTGGGACAGGGGGTATATGGCTACACCTTC. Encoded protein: CASGLGQGVYGYTF.

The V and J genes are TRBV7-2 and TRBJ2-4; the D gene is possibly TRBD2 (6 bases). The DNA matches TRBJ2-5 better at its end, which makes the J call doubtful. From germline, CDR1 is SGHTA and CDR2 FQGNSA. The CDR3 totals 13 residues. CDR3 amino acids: CASSGHYQETQYF. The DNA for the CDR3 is TGTGCCAGTAGCGGACACTACCAAGAGACCCAGTACTTC.

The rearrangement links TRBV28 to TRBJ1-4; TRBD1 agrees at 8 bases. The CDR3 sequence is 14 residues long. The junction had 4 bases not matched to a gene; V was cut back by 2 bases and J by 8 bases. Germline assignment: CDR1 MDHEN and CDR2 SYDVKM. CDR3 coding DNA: TGTGCCAGCAGTTTACAGGGGGCAATGGAAAAACTGTTTTTT. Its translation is CASSLQGAMEKLFF.

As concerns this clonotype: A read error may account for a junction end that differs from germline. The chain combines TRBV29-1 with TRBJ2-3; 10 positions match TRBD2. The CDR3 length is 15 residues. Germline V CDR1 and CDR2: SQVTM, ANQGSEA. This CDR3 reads CSASRASGGQDTLYF. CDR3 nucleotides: TGCAGCGCAAGCCGGGCTAGCGGGGGACAAGATACGCTGTATTTT.

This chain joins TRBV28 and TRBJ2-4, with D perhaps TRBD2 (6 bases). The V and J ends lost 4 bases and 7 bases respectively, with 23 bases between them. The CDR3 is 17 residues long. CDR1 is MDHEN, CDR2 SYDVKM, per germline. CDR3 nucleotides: TGTGCCAGCAGTTCCGGGAGTACGGGGTGGGGAAGGAACATTCAGTACTTC. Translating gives CASSSGSTGWGRNIQYF.

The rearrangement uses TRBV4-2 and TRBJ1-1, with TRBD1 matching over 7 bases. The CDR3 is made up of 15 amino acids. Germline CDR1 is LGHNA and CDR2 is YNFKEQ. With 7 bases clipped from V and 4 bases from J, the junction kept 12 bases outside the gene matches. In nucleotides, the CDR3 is TGTGCCAGCAAGCCGCTTCCGGGACAGACCACTGAAGCTTTCTTT. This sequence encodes CASKPLPGQTTEAFF.

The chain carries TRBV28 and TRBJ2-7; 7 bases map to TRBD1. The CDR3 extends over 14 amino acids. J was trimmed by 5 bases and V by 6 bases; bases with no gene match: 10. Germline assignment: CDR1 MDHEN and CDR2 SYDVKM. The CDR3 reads CASSTKTGQDEQYF. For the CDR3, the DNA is TGTGCCAGCAGCACTAAGACAGGGCAGGACGAGCAGTACTTC.

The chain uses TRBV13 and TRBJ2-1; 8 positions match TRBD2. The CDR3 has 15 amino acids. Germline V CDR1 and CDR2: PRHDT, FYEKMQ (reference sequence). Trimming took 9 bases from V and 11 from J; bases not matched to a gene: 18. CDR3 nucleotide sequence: TGTGCCAGTCACACGCCCGCGGGACTAGGGGGAAAGCAGTTCTTC. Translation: CASHTPAGLGGKQFF.

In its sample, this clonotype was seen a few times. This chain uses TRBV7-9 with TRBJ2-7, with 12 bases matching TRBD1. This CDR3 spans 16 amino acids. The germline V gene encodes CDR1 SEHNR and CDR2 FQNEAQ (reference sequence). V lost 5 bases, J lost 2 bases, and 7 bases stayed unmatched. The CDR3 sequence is CASSRGQGAEAYEQYF. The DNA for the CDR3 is TGTGCCAGCAGCAGGGGACAGGGGGCTGAAGCCTACGAGCAGTACTTC.

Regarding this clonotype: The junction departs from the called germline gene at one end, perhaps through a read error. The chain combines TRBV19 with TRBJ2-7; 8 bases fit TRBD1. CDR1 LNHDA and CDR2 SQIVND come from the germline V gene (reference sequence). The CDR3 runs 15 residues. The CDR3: CASSISGQDSHEQYF. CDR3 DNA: TGTGCCAGTAGTATATCGGGACAGGACTCCCACGAGCAGTACTTC.

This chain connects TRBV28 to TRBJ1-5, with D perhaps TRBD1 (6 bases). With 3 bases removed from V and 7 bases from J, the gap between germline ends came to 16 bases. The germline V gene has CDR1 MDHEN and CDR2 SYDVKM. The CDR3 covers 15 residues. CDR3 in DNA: TGTGCCAGCAGTTTCTCCCGGACAGTCCGACAGCCCCAGCATTTT. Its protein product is CASSFSRTVRQPQHF.

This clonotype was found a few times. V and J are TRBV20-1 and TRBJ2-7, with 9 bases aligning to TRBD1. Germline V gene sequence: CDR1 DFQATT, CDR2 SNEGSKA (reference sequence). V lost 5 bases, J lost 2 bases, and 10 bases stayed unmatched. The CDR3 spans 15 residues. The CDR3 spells CSAPPSGTGTYEQYF. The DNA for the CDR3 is TGCAGTGCTCCCCCCAGCGGGACAGGGACCTACGAGCAGTACTTC.

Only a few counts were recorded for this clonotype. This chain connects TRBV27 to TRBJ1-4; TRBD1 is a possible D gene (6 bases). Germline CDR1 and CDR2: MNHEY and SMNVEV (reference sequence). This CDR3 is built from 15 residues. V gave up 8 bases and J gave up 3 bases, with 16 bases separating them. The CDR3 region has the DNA TGTGCCAGCTCCCCCGATGGACAGCCTAATGAAAAACTGTTTTTT. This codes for CASSPDGQPNEKLFF.

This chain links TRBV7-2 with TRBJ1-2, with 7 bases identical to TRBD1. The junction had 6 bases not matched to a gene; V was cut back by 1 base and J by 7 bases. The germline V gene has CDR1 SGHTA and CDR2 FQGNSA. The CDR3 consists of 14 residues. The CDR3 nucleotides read TGTGCCAGCAGCTTAGAGACAGGGAGAAGTGGCTACACCTTC. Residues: CASSLETGRSGYTF. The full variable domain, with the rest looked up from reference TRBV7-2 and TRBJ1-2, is GAGVSQSPSNKVTEKGKDVELRCDPISGHTALYWYRQSLGQGLEFLIYFQGNSAPDKSGLPSDRFSAERTGGSVSTLTIQRTQQEDSAVYLCASSLETGRSGYTFGSGTRLTVV.

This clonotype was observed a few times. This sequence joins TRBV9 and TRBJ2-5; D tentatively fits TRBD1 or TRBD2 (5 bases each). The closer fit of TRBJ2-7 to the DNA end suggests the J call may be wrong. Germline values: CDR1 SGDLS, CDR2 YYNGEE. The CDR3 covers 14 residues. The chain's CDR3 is CASTEGTGRDEQYF. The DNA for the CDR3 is TGTGCCAGCACAGAGGGAACTGGCAGGGACGAGCAGTACTTC.

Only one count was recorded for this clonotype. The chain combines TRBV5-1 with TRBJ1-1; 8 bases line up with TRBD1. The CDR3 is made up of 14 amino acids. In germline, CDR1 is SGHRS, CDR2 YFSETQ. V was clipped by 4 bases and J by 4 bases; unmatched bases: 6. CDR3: CASSADRVSTEAFF. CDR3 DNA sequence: TGCGCCAGCAGCGCGGACAGGGTGAGCACTGAAGCTTTCTTT.

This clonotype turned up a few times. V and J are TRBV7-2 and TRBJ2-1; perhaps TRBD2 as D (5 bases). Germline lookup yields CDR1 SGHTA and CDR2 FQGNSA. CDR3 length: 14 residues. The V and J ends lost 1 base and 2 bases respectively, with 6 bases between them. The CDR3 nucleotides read TGTGCCAGCAGCTTAGTAGCGACCTACAATGAGCAGTTCTTC. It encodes CASSLVATYNEQFF.

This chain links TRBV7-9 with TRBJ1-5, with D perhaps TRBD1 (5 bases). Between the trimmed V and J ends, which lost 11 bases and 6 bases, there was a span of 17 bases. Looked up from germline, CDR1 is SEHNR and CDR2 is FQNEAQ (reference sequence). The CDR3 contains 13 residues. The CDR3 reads CAASGGKGQPQHF. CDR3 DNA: TGTGCCGCGTCCGGGGGGAAGGGTCAGCCCCAGCATTTT.

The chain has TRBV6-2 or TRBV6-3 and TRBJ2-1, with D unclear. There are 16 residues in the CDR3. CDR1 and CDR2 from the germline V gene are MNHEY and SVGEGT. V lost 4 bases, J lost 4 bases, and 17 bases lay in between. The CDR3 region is CASSSLGSPKYNEQFF. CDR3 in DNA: TGTGCCAGCAGTTCTCTCGGGTCACCCAAGTACAATGAGCAGTTCTTC.

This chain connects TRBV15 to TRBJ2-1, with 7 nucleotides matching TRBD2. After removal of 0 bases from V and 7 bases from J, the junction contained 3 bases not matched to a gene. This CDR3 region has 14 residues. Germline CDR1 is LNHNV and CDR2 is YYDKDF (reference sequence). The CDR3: CATSRELASNEQFF. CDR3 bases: TGTGCCACCAGCAGAGAACTAGCGAGTAATGAGCAGTTCTTC.

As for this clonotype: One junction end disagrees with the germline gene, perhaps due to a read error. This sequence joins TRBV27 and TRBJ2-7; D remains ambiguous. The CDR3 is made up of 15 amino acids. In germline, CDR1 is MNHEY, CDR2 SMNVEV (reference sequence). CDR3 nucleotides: TGTGCCAGCAGTTCACCCAGGAGAGCGACCTACGGGCAGTACTTC. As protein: CASSSPRRATYGQYF.

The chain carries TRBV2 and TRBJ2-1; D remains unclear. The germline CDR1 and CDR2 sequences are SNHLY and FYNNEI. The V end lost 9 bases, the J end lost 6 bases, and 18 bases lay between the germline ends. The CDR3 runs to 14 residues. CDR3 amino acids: CASRDTFSPNEQFF. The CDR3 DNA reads TGTGCCAGTAGAGACACCTTTTCTCCCAATGAGCAGTTCTTC. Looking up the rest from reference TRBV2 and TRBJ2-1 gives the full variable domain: EPEVTQTPSHQVTQMGQEVILRCVPISNHLYFYWYRQILGQKVEFLVSFYNNEISEKSEIFDDQFSVERPDGSNFTLKIRSTKLEDSAMYFCASRDTFSPNEQFFGPGTRLTVL.

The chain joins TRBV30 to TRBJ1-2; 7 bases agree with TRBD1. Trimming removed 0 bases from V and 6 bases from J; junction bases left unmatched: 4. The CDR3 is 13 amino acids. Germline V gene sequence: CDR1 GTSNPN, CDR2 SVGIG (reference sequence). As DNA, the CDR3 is TGTGCCTGGAGTGTAAGGGGGCCTGATGGCTACACCTTC. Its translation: CAWSVRGPDGYTF.

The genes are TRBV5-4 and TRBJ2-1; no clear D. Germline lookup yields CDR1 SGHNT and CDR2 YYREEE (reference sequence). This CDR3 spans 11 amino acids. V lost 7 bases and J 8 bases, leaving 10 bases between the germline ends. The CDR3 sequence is CASRLLHEQFF. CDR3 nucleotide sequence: TGTGCCAGCCGGCTCTTGCATGAGCAGTTCTTC.